The 20 T cell receptor beta chains given below trace back to one sample, sequenced in a study of T cell repertoires in cytomegalovirus infection. TCRdb redid the calling of the reads with MiXCR, one entry per CDR3 protein. The sample contains tens of thousands of distinct CDR3 sequences, around 40% of which appear only once. No antigen has been assigned to these receptors. The sample was CD8+ T cells from cultured PBMCs, taken from culture after CMV antigen stimulation. All receptors come from a human donor in good health (CMV status not recorded). Some clones in this sample may be carry-over from other donors' samples.

Ten or more counts support this clonotype. The rearrangement uses TRBV19 and TRBJ2-3, with 10 bases aligning to TRBD1. The CDR3 is made up of 14 amino acids. CDR1 and CDR2 (germline): LNHDA, SQIVND (reference sequence). V shed 10 bases, J shed 4 bases, and the junction held 8 bases outside the gene matches. The CDR3 sequence is CAKPGQGNADTQYF. CDR3 nucleotides: TGTGCCAAACCGGGACAGGGGAACGCAGATACGCAGTATTTT.

Notes on this clonotype: Possible read error: a much larger clone is one base away. The rearrangement joins TRBV10-2 to TRBJ1-2, with a possible D match to TRBD1 (6 bases). Per germline, CDR1 WSHSY and CDR2 SAAADI. This CDR3 has 13 residues. The ends were cut back, 5 bases at V and 7 bases at J, with 14 bases in the middle. CDR3 DNA: TGCGCCAGCAGTCGACAGGATAAATCTGGCTACACCTTC. Translated: CASSRQDKSGYTF.

This clonotype was seen a handful of times. The chain joins TRBV30 to TRBJ1-1; D is ambiguous. The germline gives CDR1 GTSNPN, CDR2 SVGIG (reference sequence). Trimming took off 5 bases at V and 11 bases at J, with 12 bases between the two ends. The CDR3 covers 10 residues. The CDR3 reads CAWVGYGAFF. The CDR3 DNA reads TGTGCCTGGGTGGGCTACGGGGCTTTCTTT.

Ten or more counts support this clonotype. The chain couples TRBV10-2 to TRBJ2-1; tentatively, D is TRBD2 (5 bases). Germline CDR1 and CDR2: WSHSY and SAAADI. The CDR3 consists of 14 residues. V lost 3 bases to trimming and J lost 14 bases, with 20 bases between them. CDR3 coding DNA: TGCGCCAGCAGTGACACGGAGGACCACCCTAGCAAGTTCTTC. It translates to CASSDTEDHPSKFF.

This clonotype was recorded a few times. The chain couples TRBV7-8 to TRBJ1-5; a possible D gene is TRBD1 (5 bases). Trimming stripped 0 bases from V and 4 bases from J, with 13 bases between. This CDR3 region has 16 residues. CDR1 is SGHVS, CDR2 FQNEAQ, per germline. In nucleotides, the CDR3 is TGTGCCAGCAGCTTAGCAGGCAGGGCCGGGAATCAGCCCCAGCATTTT. It encodes CASSLAGRAGNQPQHF.

The rearrangement joins TRBV20-1 to TRBJ2-3; D uncertain. Germline V CDR1 and CDR2: DFQATT, SNEGSKA (reference sequence). Between the trimmed V and J ends, which lost 1 base and 9 bases, there was a span of 23 bases. This CDR3 comprises 16 residues. The CDR3 DNA is TGCAGTGCTAGAGCCCCGGACCCCACTATTGGAAGGACGCAGTATTTT. Amino acids: CSARAPDPTIGRTQYF.

The chain uses TRBV6-5 and TRBJ2-5, with 13 bases aligning to TRBD2. Trimming cost V 6 bases and J 5 bases; bases outside gene matches: 9. Germline V gene sequence: CDR1 MNHEY, CDR2 SVGAGI. The CDR3 totals 16 residues. The CDR3 reads CASSQLAGGPDETQYF. CDR3 sequence (DNA): TGTGCCAGCAGCCAACTAGCGGGAGGGCCGGATGAGACCCAGTACTTC.

This clonotype has a handful of counts. The rearrangement links TRBV7-9 to TRBJ2-4; D unclear. Trimming took off 3 bases at V and 0 bases at J, with 9 bases between the two ends. Germline CDR1 and CDR2: SEHNR and FQNEAQ (reference sequence). The CDR3 is made up of 15 amino acids. The CDR3 region is CASSFSEAAKNIQYF. CDR3 sequence (DNA): TGTGCCAGCAGCTTTTCCGAGGCAGCCAAAAACATTCAGTACTTC.

The rearrangement links TRBV12-3 or TRBV12-4 to TRBJ1-1, with D possibly being TRBD1 (6 bases). Between the trimmed V and J ends, which lost 8 bases and 0 bases, there was a span of 16 bases. The CDR3 is 15 amino acids. CDR3 sequence reads: CASGPQGPVNTEAFF. CDR3 in DNA: TGTGCCAGCGGCCCGCAGGGGCCGGTGAACACTGAAGCTTTCTTT.

The chain employs TRBV7-2 and TRBJ1-1; D not resolved. This CDR3 has 15 residues. CDR1 is SGHTA, CDR2 FQGNSA, per germline. Deletions cut 0 bases from V and 6 bases from J, with 14 bases between. The CDR3 nucleotides are TGTGCCAGCAGCTTAGCCCCTTCCGGACGGCCTGAAGCTTTCTTT. Translation: CASSLAPSGRPEAFF.

The genes are TRBV7-9 and TRBJ2-1, with D possibly matching TRBD2 (5 bases). In germline, CDR1 is SEHNR, CDR2 FQNEAQ (reference sequence). Trimming left V 6 bases short and J 4 bases short, with 22 bases between. The CDR3 has 17 residues. CDR3 in amino acids: CASSPKPGSRGYNEQFF. CDR3 coding DNA: TGTGCCAGCAGTCCTAAGCCGGGATCCCGAGGGTACAATGAGCAGTTCTTC. The full variable domain, its missing parts supplied by reference TRBV7-9 and TRBJ2-1, is DTGVSQNPRHKITKRGQNVTFRCDPISEHNRLYWYRQTLGQGPEFLTYFQNEAQLEKSRLLSDRFSAERPKGSFSTLEIQRTEQGDSAMYLCASSPKPGSRGYNEQFFGPGTRLTVL.

The V gene is TRBV7-6, the J gene TRBJ2-2; 9 nucleotides match TRBD1. CDR3 length equals 15 residues. The V gene end was trimmed by 7 bases and the J gene end by 4 bases; junction bases not matched to a gene: 7. Germline lookup yields CDR1 SGHVS and CDR2 FNYEAQ. The CDR3 sequence is CASTLGQGATGELFF. CDR3 nucleotides: TGTGCCAGCACCCTGGGACAGGGCGCCACCGGGGAGCTGTTTTTT.

This clonotype showed up just a few times. V is TRBV18 and J is TRBJ2-7, with a possible D match to TRBD1 (5 bases). Trimming shortened V by 2 bases and J by 4 bases, and 6 bases separated the two germline ends. Germline V lookup: CDR1 KGHSH, CDR2 LQKENI. The CDR3 loop spans 12 amino acids. CDR3 in DNA: TGTGCCAGCTCACCAGGGGCGTACGAGCAGTACTTC. Its translation is CASSPGAYEQYF.

V and J are TRBV6-6 and TRBJ1-2; D ambiguous. Per germline, CDR1 MNHNY and CDR2 SVGAGI (reference sequence). Trimming left V 6 bases short and J 6 bases short, with 8 bases between. The CDR3 is 11 residues long. The CDR3 nucleotides read TGTGCCAGCAGGGACGTGAATGGCTACACCTTC. Protein sequence: CASRDVNGYTF.

The rearrangement links TRBV20-1 to TRBJ1-2, with 11 positions matching TRBD1. Trimming cost V 0 bases and J 1 base; bases outside gene matches: 4. CDR1 and CDR2 from the germline V gene are DFQATT and SNEGSKA (reference sequence). The CDR3 covers 16 residues. Here the CDR3 reads CSAREDRGQDNYGYTF. CDR3 DNA: TGCAGTGCTAGAGAGGACAGGGGGCAGGATAACTATGGCTACACCTTC.

The V gene is TRBV6-2 or TRBV6-3, the J gene TRBJ2-1; D perhaps matches TRBD2 (6 bases). The V end was cut by 0 bases, the J end by 0 bases, with 12 bases between. The CDR3 sequence is 17 residues long. Germline CDR1 and CDR2: MNHEY and SVGEGT. The CDR3 DNA sequence: TGTGCCAGCAGTTACTCCGAAGGGAGGAGCTCCTACAATGAGCAGTTCTTC. Protein: CASSYSEGRSSYNEQFF.

The rearrangement joins TRBV15 to TRBJ2-1, with TRBD2 identical over 14 bases. The V and J ends lost 0 bases and 0 bases, in that order; junction bases with no gene match: 10. CDR3 length equals 21 residues. Germline V gives CDR1 LNHNV, CDR2 YYDKDF (reference sequence). This chain's CDR3 is CATSRDVGGTSGSYSYNEQFF. CDR3 coding DNA: TGTGCCACCAGCAGAGATGTAGGAGGGACTAGCGGGAGTTACTCCTACAATGAGCAGTTCTTC. The whole variable domain, filled in from reference TRBV15 and TRBJ2-1, reads DAMVIQNPRYQVTQFGKPVTLSCSQTLNHNVMYWYQQKSSQAPKLLFHYYDKDFNNEADTPDNFQSRRPNTSFCFLDIRSPGLGDTAMYLCATSRDVGGTSGSYSYNEQFFGPGTRLTVL.

This chain uses TRBV12-3 or TRBV12-4 with TRBJ1-2; D is unresolved. The CDR3 consists of 13 residues. Trimming pared 3 bases from V and 5 bases from J, leaving 10 bases between. CDR3 loop: CASSLVREYGYTF. CDR3 DNA sequence: TGTGCCAGCAGTTTGGTCAGAGAATATGGCTACACCTTC.

The chain combines TRBV30 with TRBJ2-2, with a possible D match to TRBD1 (5 bases). The CDR3 loop spans 15 amino acids. The V gene's germline CDR1 is GTSNPN and CDR2 SVGIG (reference sequence). Trimming pared 0 bases from V and 7 bases from J, leaving 15 bases between. The CDR3 is CAWSVGGRENGELFF. DNA for the CDR3: TGTGCCTGGAGTGTAGGTGGCAGGGAAAACGGGGAGCTGTTTTTT. The whole variable domain, filled in from reference TRBV30 and TRBJ2-2, reads SQTIHQWPATLVQPVGSPLSLECTVEGTSNPNLYWYRQAAGRGLQLLFYSVGIGQISSEVPQNLSASRPQDRQFILSSKKLLLSDSGFYLCAWSVGGRENGELFFGEGSRLTVL.

V gene TRBV12-3 or TRBV12-4 combines with J gene TRBJ1-3, with D uncertain. Trimming shortened V by 8 bases and J by 0 bases, and 8 bases separated the two germline ends. This CDR3 comprises 13 residues. CDR3 nucleotide sequence: TGTGCCAGCGAGAGTTACTCTGGAAACACCATATATTTT. As protein: CASESYSGNTIYF.